Each of the 17 T cell receptor beta chains below was sequenced from the same sample in a study of technical replicates of blood from a handful of donors. Using immunoSEQ multiplex PCR, the repertoire was profiled, and TCRdb retains in-frame clones only, with some absent. This sample yields more than 65,000 clones, of which around 97% are seen a single time; around 0.18% belongs to the top ten. Source material: T cells isolated from PBMCs. The receptors come from a human donor in good health.

The rearrangement links TRBV28 to TRBJ2-7; D gene uncertain. Germline V gives CDR1 MDHEN, CDR2 SYDVKM. The CDR3 totals 15 residues. Trimming pared 3 bases from V and 2 bases from J, leaving 14 bases between. Here the CDR3 reads CASSFIAVPAYEQYF. As DNA, the CDR3 is TGTGCCAGCAGTTTTATAGCAGTCCCCGCCTACGAGCAGTACTTC.

The chain links TRBV10-1 to TRBJ2-2; D gene ambiguous. The CDR3 has 14 residues. The V gene's germline CDR1 is WNHNN and CDR2 SYGVQD (reference sequence). Trimming cost V 2 bases and J 8 bases, with 12 bases left between them. CDR3 sequence: CASSEVVAHGELFF. The CDR3 bases are TGCGCCAGCAGTGAGGTTGTAGCTCATGGGGAGCTGTTTTTT.

V and J are TRBV6-1 and TRBJ1-5, with D possibly matching TRBD1 (5 bases). CDR1 MNHNS and CDR2 SASEGT come from the germline V gene. The germline V and J ends were trimmed by 5 bases and 6 bases, with 17 bases remaining between them. The length of the CDR3 is 15 residues. CDR3 sequence (DNA): TGTGCCAGCAGTCCCCTGACAAACGGGGGTCAGCCCCAGCATTTT. This gives the protein CASSPLTNGGQPQHF.

The CDR3 DNA follows: TGTGCCAGCACCCTAATACAGGGTCGGGTTCAGCCCCAGCATTTT. Translation: CASTLIQGRVQPQHF. The gene calls are TRBV6-1 and TRBJ1-5; D perhaps matches TRBD1 (6 bases). Trimming removed 7 bases from V and 6 bases from J, with 19 bases in between. The CDR3 totals 15 residues. Germline values: CDR1 MNHNS, CDR2 SASEGT.

Written as DNA, the CDR3 is TGTGCCAGCAGCTTGCTGACACAGGAGTACACAGATACGCAGTATTTT. Translated, it gives CASSLLTQEYTDTQYF. The V gene is TRBV5-6, the J gene TRBJ2-3, with a weak D call TRBD1 (5 bases). The CDR3 runs to 16 residues. V dropped 1 base and J dropped 2 bases, with 14 bases sitting between them. Per germline, CDR1 SGHDT and CDR2 YYEEEE.

The chain uses TRBV6-1 and TRBJ2-1, with D possibly TRBD2 on 6 matching bases. The CDR3 sequence is 15 residues long. Trimming shortened V by 4 bases and J by 2 bases, and 12 bases separated the two germline ends. Germline loops: CDR1 MNHNS, CDR2 SASEGT. The CDR3 is CASSVGGITYNEQFF. The CDR3 DNA reads as TGTGCCAGCAGTGTGGGGGGAATCACCTACAATGAGCAGTTCTTC.

The genes are TRBV5-6 and TRBJ2-6; D not resolved. The V end was cut by 1 base, the J end by 0 bases, with 5 bases between. CDR3 size: 15 residues. Germline CDR1 SGHDT, CDR2 YYEEEE. This CDR3 is CASSLFNSGANVLTF. Written as DNA, the CDR3 is TGTGCCAGCAGCTTGTTTAACTCTGGGGCCAACGTCCTGACTTTC. Based on the CDR3 plus reference TRBV5-6 and TRBJ2-6, the full variable domain is DAGVTQSPTHLIKTRGQQVTLRCSPKSGHDTVSWYQQALGQGPQFIFQYYEEEERQRGNFPDRFSGHQFPNYSSELNVNALLLGDSALYLCASSLFNSGANVLTFGAGSRLTVL.

The chain carries TRBV5-1 and TRBJ2-2, with a possible D match to TRBD2 (6 bases). The CDR3 has 15 amino acids. The V gene's germline CDR1 is SGHRS and CDR2 YFSETQ. V lost 4 bases and J 0 bases, leaving 10 bases between the germline ends. CDR3 protein: CASSPLAPNTGELFF. CDR3 in DNA: TGCGCCAGCAGCCCTCTAGCGCCGAACACCGGGGAGCTGTTTTTT.

CDR3 nucleotides: TGTGCCAGCAGCTTAGTAATGGCGGACGAGCAGTACTTC. Amino acid sequence: CASSLVMADEQYF. V usage is TRBV7-6 and J usage is TRBJ2-7; D not certain. The CDR3 is made up of 13 amino acids. Germline V gene data show CDR1 as SGHVS and CDR2 as FNYEAQ. The germline V and J ends were trimmed by 1 base and 5 bases, with 9 bases remaining between them.

Notes on this clone: One end of the junction varies from germline; a read error may be responsible. The gene calls are TRBV11-2 and TRBJ2-1; 9 bases are shared with TRBD2. Germline-derived CDR1 and CDR2 are SGHAT and FQNNGV. This CDR3 comprises 19 residues. The CDR3 reads CASSLDSRERGRGYNEQFF. DNA of the CDR3: TGTGCCAGCAGTTTAGATTCTAGGGAACGCGGGAGGGGGTACAATGAGCAGTTCTTC.

The chain carries TRBV10-3 and TRBJ2-3; 9 bases map to TRBD1. CDR1 is ENHRY and CDR2 is SYGVKD in the germline V gene. V lost 4 bases to trimming and J lost 6 bases; unmatched junction nucleotides: 8. The CDR3 runs to 15 residues. The CDR3 here is CAISGTTGGADTQYF. Written as DNA, the CDR3 is TGTGCCATCAGTGGAACAACAGGGGGCGCCGATACGCAGTATTTT.

The chain combines TRBV5-1 with TRBJ2-1, with 7 bases matching TRBD1. CDR3 size: 16 residues. Germline loops: CDR1 SGHRS, CDR2 YFSETQ. V dropped 4 bases and J dropped 4; count of bases not matched to a gene: 11. CDR3 residues: CASSRTPGQVYNEQFF. The CDR3 DNA reads TGCGCCAGCAGCCGTACTCCCGGACAGGTATACAATGAGCAGTTCTTC.

This clone came up once. The gene calls are TRBV19 and TRBJ2-1, with 9 bases matching TRBD2. This CDR3 spans 14 amino acids. The ends lost 10 bases at V and 9 bases at J; junction bases unmatched: 13. The germline V gene has CDR1 LNHDA and CDR2 SQIVND (reference sequence). DNA for the CDR3: TGTGCCACCCAAACTAGCGGGTTATTTTCTGAGCAGTTCTTC. This codes for CATQTSGLFSEQFF. Variable domain in full (rest from reference TRBV19 and TRBJ2-1): DGGITQSPKYLFRKEGQNVTLSCEQNLNHDAMYWYRQDPGQGLRLIYYSQIVNDFQKGDIAEGYSVSREKKESFPLTVTSAQKNPTAFYLCATQTSGLFSEQFFGPGTRLTVL.

The chain has TRBV4-2 and TRBJ1-1; D is possibly TRBD1 (6 bases). V gave up 1 base and J gave up 4 bases, with 16 bases separating them. CDR3 length: 16 amino acids. CDR1 and CDR2 (germline): LGHNA, YNFKEQ. CDR3 amino acids: CASSQASPGAGTEAFF. CDR3 DNA: TGTGCCAGCAGCCAAGCTTCCCCAGGGGCCGGCACTGAAGCTTTCTTT.

This sequence joins TRBV9 and TRBJ2-7; maybe TRBD1 (5 bases). This CDR3 contains 15 residues. V was cut by 4 bases and J by 6 bases, with 20 bases left in between. Germline CDR1 SGDLS, CDR2 YYNGEE. The CDR3 loop reads CASSPDSEIRGEQYF. CDR3 nucleotide sequence: TGTGCCAGCAGCCCAGACAGTGAGATAAGAGGCGAGCAGTACTTC.

The chain joins TRBV7-9 to TRBJ2-4; 8 bases map to TRBD1. J was trimmed by 3 bases and V by 3 bases; bases with no gene match: 7. Germline lookup yields CDR1 SEHNR and CDR2 FQNEAQ (reference sequence). The CDR3 is made up of 16 amino acids. CDR3 coding DNA: TGTGCCAGCAGCTTCCAACAGGGGGGTGGCAAAAACATTCAGTACTTC. It yields the protein CASSFQQGGGKNIQYF.

This chain connects TRBV19 to TRBJ2-7; 7 nucleotides line up with TRBD1. Germline V gives CDR1 LNHDA, CDR2 SQIVND (reference sequence). The CDR3 is made up of 15 amino acids. J was trimmed by 1 base and V by 3 bases; bases with no gene match: 6. For the CDR3, the DNA is TGTGCCAGTAGTATGGCCTGGGACAGTTCCTACGAGCAGTACTTC. This gives the protein CASSMAWDSSYEQYF.